Listed below are T cell receptor beta chains from one sample, sequenced in a study of cytomegalovirus exposure and HLA in healthy donors. Assay: immunoSEQ multiplex PCR; the TCRdb copy retains only in-frame clones and omits some. This sample carries about 330,000 clones, 86% of them seen once, and the ten largest clones take more than 0.8%. Sequencing was done on a sample of PBMCs. Every receptor here comes from a woman under 30 in good health and CMV-seronegative. CDR3s include the opening cysteine and the closing phenylalanine or tryptophan. A D gene is named only where the DNA matches it firmly. Size values are once, few and many counts, or a class for expanded clones, and some rows have none.

CDR3	DNA	length	size	D	J	V
CSVGGQGSNEQFF	TGCAGCGTTGGGGGACAGGGGAGTAATGAGCAGTTCTTC	13	-	TRBD1	TRBJ2-1	TRBV29-1
CASSLVDRANEKLFF	TGTGCCAGCAGCTTGGTGGACAGGGCAAATGAAAAACTGTTTTTT	15	once	TRBD1	TRBJ1-4	TRBV5-6
CASSTGQGWEKLFF	TGTGCCAGCAGTACGGGACAGGGTTGGGAAAAACTGTTTTTT	14	-	TRBD1	TRBJ1-4	TRBV27
CASSLKLAGADTQYF	TGTGCCAGCAGCTTGAAACTAGCGGGAGCAGATACGCAGTATTTT	15	-	TRBD2	TRBJ2-3	TRBV5-4
CASSESGSLYEQYF	TGTGCCAGCAGTGAAAGCGGGAGTTTGTACGAGCAGTACTTC	14	-	TRBD2	TRBJ2-7	TRBV28
CASSLFRGTPEAFF	TGTGCCAGCAGTTTATTCAGGGGGACCCCTGAAGCTTTCTTT	14	-	TRBD1	TRBJ1-1	TRBV28
CASSTSLGGTQYF	TGTGCCAGTAGTACCTCGCTGGGGGGTACGCAGTATTTT	13	-	-	TRBJ2-3	TRBV19
CASSETGAGQPQHF	TGTGCCAGCAGCGAGACAGGGGCCGGCCAGCCCCAGCATTTT	14	-	TRBD1	TRBJ1-5	TRBV5-6
CASSQDPGGPLGEQFF	TGTGCCAGCAGCCAAGACCCGGGAGGGCCACTCGGTGAGCAGTTCTTC	16	-	TRBD2	TRBJ2-1	TRBV4-2
CASSFPFDTIYF	TGTGCCAGCAGCTTCCCCTTTGACACCATATATTTT	12	many	-	TRBJ1-3	TRBV7-6
CASSPWTSGEQFF	TGTGCCAGCAGTCCCTGGACTAGCGGTGAGCAGTTCTTC	13	-	TRBD2	TRBJ2-1	TRBV28
CASATRAGTYNEQFF	TGTGCCAGCGCGACCCGGGCAGGGACCTACAATGAGCAGTTCTTC	15	-	-	TRBJ2-1	TRBV27
CASSESGQGGNQPQHF	TGTGCCAGCAGTGAATCGGGACAGGGGGGAAATCAGCCCCAGCATTTT	16	-	TRBD1	TRBJ1-5	TRBV25-1
CASSFNSGRIIEQYF	TGTGCCAGCAGCTTTAATAGCGGGAGGATTATCGAGCAGTACTTC	15	-	TRBD2	TRBJ2-7	TRBV5-6
CASSQDRARATGELFF	TGCGCCAGCAGCCAAGATCGGGCCAGGGCTACCGGGGAGCTGTTTTTT	16	-	-	TRBJ2-2	TRBV4-3
CASSQGFRGEQYF	TGTGCCAGCAGCCAAGGTTTCCGGGGCGAGCAGTACTTC	13	-	-	TRBJ2-7	TRBV4-2
CASSQGAPNTEAFF	TGTGCCAGCAGCCAGGGGGCACCCAACACTGAAGCTTTCTTT	14	-	TRBD1	TRBJ1-1	TRBV7-2
CAWSKKGQGTGELFF	TGTGCCTGGAGTAAAAAAGGACAGGGGACCGGGGAGCTGTTTTTT	15	-	TRBD1	TRBJ2-2	TRBV30
CASSSGLAGSSYEQYF	TGTGCCAGCAGCTCAGGACTAGCGGGTAGCTCCTACGAGCAGTACTTC	16	-	TRBD2	TRBJ2-7	TRBV7-9
CASSLDQPGETQYF	TGTGCCAGCAGCTTAGATCAGCCAGGGGAGACCCAGTACTTC	14	-	-	TRBJ2-5	TRBV11-2
CASSLPPGGPVYEQYF	TGTGCCAGCAGCTTACCCCCCGGGGGACCCGTCTACGAGCAGTACTTC	16	-	-	TRBJ2-7	TRBV7-8
CASSTTELYGYTF	TGTGCCAGCAGCACGACAGAGCTCTATGGCTACACCTTC	13	-	-	TRBJ1-2	TRBV5-4
CASSQEGTGKSNYGYTF	TGTGCCAGCAGCCAAGAAGGGACAGGCAAAAGTAACTATGGCTACACCTTC	17	-	TRBD1	TRBJ1-2	TRBV4-2
CAWSSTGGDYGYTF	TGTGCCTGGAGTTCGACAGGGGGCGACTATGGCTACACCTTC	14	-	TRBD1	TRBJ1-2	TRBV30
CASSEGGPTDTQYF	TGTGCCAGCAGCGAGGGGGGGCCAACAGATACGCAGTATTTT	14	once	-	TRBJ2-3	TRBV5-6
CAITRPGQGSFYEQYF	TGTGCCATCACCCGCCCGGGACAGGGGTCCTTCTACGAGCAGTACTTC	16	-	TRBD1	TRBJ2-7	TRBV2
CASSSGQGDRGYGYTF	TGTGCCAGCAGTTCAGGACAGGGGGACCGTGGCTATGGCTACACCTTC	16	-	TRBD1	TRBJ1-2	TRBV28
CASSGGGSATIYF	TGTGCCAGCAGCGGAGGAGGTAGTGCCACCATATATTTT	13	-	-	TRBJ1-3	TRBV11-3
CASSPAGTSGNEQFF	TGTGCCAGCAGCCCCGCCGGGACTAGCGGGAATGAGCAGTTCTTC	15	once	TRBD2	TRBJ2-1	TRBV7-9